Listed here are 15 T cell receptor beta chains from one sample, sequenced in a study of T cells in Graves' hyperthyroidism and ophthalmopathy. What was amplified from RNA transcripts were TCR beta CDR3 regions. The TCR CDR3 was amplified in a first-round RT-PCR using the HTBI primer set. TCRdb independently ran MiXCR on the multiplex PCR reads; one entry per CDR3 protein. The sample lists about 640,000 distinct CDR3 sequences; less than 25% were seen once. The specimen sequenced was blood. These receptors originate from a man aged 25 to 45 with Graves' ophthalmopathy.

J is TRBJ2-7 and V is TRBV7-8; 8 bases line up with TRBD2. Trimming cost V 5 bases and J 0 bases; bases outside gene matches: 9. CDR3 size: 16 residues. Germline values: CDR1 SGHVS, CDR2 FQNEAQ. The chain's CDR3 is CASSPYLAGLSYEQYF. CDR3 nucleotides: TGTGCCAGCAGCCCATACTTAGCGGGGCTCTCCTACGAGCAGTACTTC.

The table lists this clonotype with a few counts. J is TRBJ2-7 and V is TRBV28; D is possibly TRBD1 (5 bases). The CDR3 runs to 15 residues. Germline values: CDR1 MDHEN, CDR2 SYDVKM. Trimming took 5 bases from V and 1 from J, leaving 15 bases between them. DNA of the CDR3: TGTGCCAGCAGTCCCCCTGGGGCCACTTCCTACGAGCAGTACTTC. Protein product: CASSPPGATSYEQYF.

This clonotype was detected only a few times. V usage is TRBV6-1 and J usage is TRBJ2-3, with TRBD2 as a possible D gene (5 bases). Germline V gene lookup returns CDR1 MNHNS and CDR2 SASEGT. The CDR3 length is 13 residues. Trimming took 6 bases from V and 8 from J, leaving 15 bases between them. The CDR3: CASRPQWSGTQYF. CDR3 DNA sequence: TGTGCCAGCAGACCCCAATGGAGCGGTACGCAGTATTTT.

The genes are TRBV10-3 and TRBJ2-3, with TRBD2 as a possible D gene (5 bases). This CDR3 is built from 13 residues. Looked up from germline, CDR1 is ENHRY and CDR2 is SYGVKD. The V and J ends lost 3 bases and 1 base respectively, with 5 bases between them. CDR3 protein: CAISDGGTDTQYF. CDR3 DNA: TGTGCCATCAGTGACGGGGGCACAGATACGCAGTATTTT.

The rearrangement joins TRBV7-6 to TRBJ2-6, with D uncertain. The V end was cut by 5 bases, the J end by 0 bases, with 23 bases between. CDR1 SGHVS and CDR2 FNYEAQ come from the germline V gene. CDR3 length equals 20 residues. The CDR3 reads CASSQETVIHPSSGANVLTF. The CDR3 coding sequence is TGTGCCAGCAGCCAAGAGACCGTGATCCACCCTAGCTCTGGGGCCAACGTCCTGACTTTC. The full variable domain, rest sourced from reference TRBV7-6 and TRBJ2-6, is GAGVSQSPRYKVTKRGQDVALRCDPISGHVSLYWYRQALGQGPEFLTYFNYEAQQDKSGLPNDRFSAERPEGSISTLTIQRTEQRDSAMYRCASSQETVIHPSSGANVLTFGAGSRLTVL.

This clonotype was found many times. The chain couples TRBV28 to TRBJ2-5; D may be TRBD1 (5 bases). Deletions cut 2 bases from V and 3 bases from J, with 13 bases between. The CDR3 spans 15 residues. Germline V gene lookup returns CDR1 MDHEN and CDR2 SYDVKM. The CDR3 nucleotides are TGTGCCAGCAGTTTACCAGGGAAGCGCGAAGAGACCCAGTACTTC. Its protein is CASSLPGKREETQYF.

V usage is TRBV29-1 and J usage is TRBJ2-1, with 7 bases aligning to TRBD1. CDR1 and CDR2 from the germline V gene are SQVTM and ANQGSEA. This CDR3 comprises 11 residues. Germline trimming cut 6 bases from V and 5 bases from J; bases unmatched to any gene: 1. CDR3 loop: CSVDRDNEQFF. The CDR3 DNA reads TGCAGCGTAGACAGGGACAATGAGCAGTTCTTC.

The rearrangement uses TRBV29-1 and TRBJ2-5; D is possibly TRBD1 (6 bases). V was cut by 1 base and J by 5 bases, with 17 bases left in between. The length of the CDR3 is 15 residues. CDR1 is SQVTM, CDR2 ANQGSEA, per germline. The CDR3 region has the DNA TGCAGCGTTGAAGCTAACAGGGTGGATGGGGAGACCCAGTACTTC. Its translation is CSVEANRVDGETQYF.

The chain couples TRBV20-1 to TRBJ2-7; a possible D gene is TRBD1 (5 bases). V lost 3 bases, J lost 2 bases, and 14 bases lay in between. The germline V gene encodes CDR1 DFQATT and CDR2 SNEGSKA (reference sequence). The CDR3 loop spans 14 amino acids. CDR3 protein: CSASRTGGTYEQYF. In nucleotides, the CDR3 is TGCAGTGCTAGCAGAACAGGTGGGACCTACGAGCAGTACTTC.

This chain links TRBV6-2 or TRBV6-3 with TRBJ1-1, with D unresolved. The CDR3 covers 13 residues. Trimming stripped 4 bases from V and 2 bases from J, with 8 bases between. Germline CDR1 is MNHEY and CDR2 is SVGEGT. Here the CDR3 reads CASSSVLNTEAFF. For the CDR3, the DNA is TGTGCCAGCAGTTCCGTCCTAAACACTGAAGCTTTCTTT.

This clonotype was detected many times. The V call is TRBV11-2, the J call TRBJ2-1; D may be TRBD1 or TRBD2 (5 bases each). V was trimmed by 5 bases and J by 7 bases, leaving 18 bases between them. Germline assignment: CDR1 SGHAT and CDR2 FQNNGV. The CDR3 runs 15 residues. CDR3 sequence (DNA): TGTGCCAGCAGCCCTTTAAGGGGAGCGATGAATGAGCAGTTCTTC. It yields the protein CASSPLRGAMNEQFF.

This chain joins TRBV20-1 and TRBJ2-2; the D is unclear. V was shortened by 6 bases and J by 3 bases, with 11 bases between the two germline ends. Germline V lookup: CDR1 DFQATT, CDR2 SNEGSKA (reference sequence). The CDR3 covers 13 residues. DNA for the CDR3: TGCAGTGCACTTGACCGGGACACCGGGGAGCTGTTTTTT. It encodes CSALDRDTGELFF.

V gene TRBV10-3 combines with J gene TRBJ2-2, with TRBD2 matching 12 bases. After removal of 11 bases from V and 8 bases from J, the junction contained 6 bases not matched to a gene. Germline CDR1 is ENHRY and CDR2 is SYGVKD. The length of the CDR3 is 13 residues. CDR3 region: CAPRTSGKGELFF. CDR3 DNA: TGTGCCCCAAGGACTAGCGGGAAGGGGGAGCTGTTTTTT.

This clonotype was seen at least ten times. The chain is built from TRBV28 and TRBJ2-1; TRBD2 matches 12 bases. The CDR3 is 16 residues long. Per the germline V gene, CDR1 is MDHEN and CDR2 is SYDVKM. V gave up 4 bases and J gave up 7 bases; unmatched junction bases: 8. CDR3 in amino acids: CASSSSSGRAANEQFF. Here the CDR3 DNA reads TGTGCCAGCAGTTCCTCTAGCGGGAGGGCCGCAAATGAGCAGTTCTTC.

In this sample, this clonotype turned up many times. The rearrangement uses TRBV18 and TRBJ1-4; D gene unclear. CDR1 KGHSH and CDR2 LQKENI come from the germline V gene. The ends were cut back, 1 base at V and 12 bases at J, with 9 bases in the middle. This CDR3 has 12 amino acids. The chain's CDR3 is CASSPRPGELFF. The DNA of the CDR3 is TGTGCCAGCTCACCACGCCCGGGAGAACTGTTTTTT.